Below, 32 T cell receptor beta chains from the same sample are listed, as sequenced in a study of blood T cell repertoires in COVID-19. Repertoires were generated with immunoSEQ multiplex PCR, while TCRdb's copy carries only in-frame clones and drops some. Of a few hundred thousand clones in the sample, 80% to 85% were seen once. The source material was peripheral blood. These receptors all stem from a woman aged 25-40 years who had recovered from COVID-19.

The V and J genes are TRBV15 and TRBJ1-2; 8 positions match TRBD1. The trim removed 6 bases at V and 3 bases at J, leaving 9 bases unmatched. Germline assignment: CDR1 LNHNV and CDR2 YYDKDF (reference sequence). CDR3 length: 15 residues. CDR3 sequence: CATRRTGGHYYGYTF. DNA of the CDR3: TGTGCCACCAGAAGAACAGGGGGACACTACTATGGCTACACCTTC. Full variable domain (missing parts from reference TRBV15 and TRBJ1-2): DAMVIQNPRYQVTQFGKPVTLSCSQTLNHNVMYWYQQKSSQAPKLLFHYYDKDFNNEADTPDNFQSRRPNTSFCFLDIRSPGLGDTAMYLCATRRTGGHYYGYTFGSGTRLTVV.

This chain connects TRBV19 to TRBJ2-3, with a tentative D call TRBD1 (6 bases). Germline lookup yields CDR1 LNHDA and CDR2 SQIVND (reference sequence). The ends were cut back, 9 bases at V and 2 bases at J, with 21 bases in the middle. This CDR3 has 16 amino acids. CDR3 sequence: CASEGIHRANTDTQYF. The CDR3 DNA is TGTGCCAGCGAAGGAATCCACAGGGCTAACACAGATACGCAGTATTTT.

The rearrangement uses TRBV28 and TRBJ2-7, with 9 bases matching TRBD1. The J segment lost 2 bases and the V segment lost 2 bases, leaving 10 bases of the junction unmatched. Germline V CDR1 and CDR2: MDHEN, SYDVKM. CDR3 length equals 17 residues. The DNA of the CDR3 is TGTGCCAGCAGTTTACCGCCCGGGACAGGGATTCCCTACGAGCAGTACTTC. Translating it yields CASSLPPGTGIPYEQYF.

CDR3 in amino acids: CASSYIAGVPDTQYF. The CDR3 region has the DNA TGTGCCAGCAGTTACATAGCGGGAGTTCCAGATACGCAGTATTTT. This chain joins TRBV6-2 or TRBV6-3 and TRBJ2-3, with 9 bases identical to TRBD2. V trimming: 2 bases; J trimming: 4 bases; junction bases outside the gene matches: 4. CDR3 length: 15 residues. Germline V CDR1 and CDR2: MNHEY, SVGEGT.

This clone has a handful of counts. The rearrangement uses TRBV28 and TRBJ1-2; 8 nucleotides agree with TRBD1. The V gene's germline CDR1 is MDHEN and CDR2 SYDVKM. The CDR3 extends over 14 amino acids. The V segment lost 4 bases and the J segment 4 bases; nucleotides outside the gene matches: 5. This chain's CDR3 is CASSSTGGSYGYTF. CDR3 in DNA: TGTGCCAGCAGTTCTACAGGGGGGAGCTATGGCTACACCTTC.

The rearrangement uses TRBV19 and TRBJ2-7; 8 bases fit TRBD2. With 1 base clipped from V and 0 bases from J, the junction kept 5 bases outside the gene matches. There are 16 residues in the CDR3. The germline CDR1 and CDR2 sequences are LNHDA and SQIVND (reference sequence). As DNA, the CDR3 is TGTGCCAGTAGTATAGTAGCGGGAAGCTACTCCTACGAGCAGTACTTC. Its protein is CASSIVAGSYSYEQYF.

This chain links TRBV5-1 with TRBJ2-3, with 7 bases fitting TRBD1. CDR3 size: 15 residues. V lost 3 bases to trimming and J lost 0 bases; unmatched junction nucleotides: 4. The germline CDR1 and CDR2 sequences are SGHRS and YFSETQ. The CDR3 DNA follows: TGCGCCAGCAGCTGGGACAGAGTTAGCACAGATACGCAGTATTTT. Its protein product is CASSWDRVSTDTQYF.

In its sample, this clone was seen a few times. Within the sample, other DNA sequences also encode this same CDR3. V gene TRBV10-3 combines with J gene TRBJ2-7; 9 positions agree with TRBD2. Germline trimming cut 3 bases from V and 0 bases from J; bases unmatched to any gene: 3. Germline lookup yields CDR1 ENHRY and CDR2 SYGVKD. This CDR3 contains 15 residues. The CDR3 DNA reads TGTGCCATCAGTGATCGGCGGGAGGGCTCCTACGAGCAGTACTTC. Translation: CAISDRREGSYEQYF.

This chain joins TRBV7-2 and TRBJ2-5; 14 bases match TRBD2. Germline V gene sequence: CDR1 SGHTA, CDR2 FQGNSA. Trimming at V came to 1 base and at J to 4 bases, leaving 2 bases not matched to a gene. CDR3 length equals 16 residues. The CDR3 bases are TGTGCCAGCAGCTTAGGGGGACTAGCGGGAGCAGAGACCCAGTACTTC. It codes for CASSLGGLAGAETQYF.

The rearrangement joins TRBV2 to TRBJ2-1; 10 bases are shared with TRBD2. From germline, CDR1 is SNHLY and CDR2 FYNNEI. The CDR3 extends over 17 amino acids. The J segment lost 0 bases and the V segment lost 7 bases, leaving 9 bases of the junction unmatched. The CDR3 region is CASKPWGTSVSYNEQFF. DNA of the CDR3: TGTGCCAGCAAACCCTGGGGGACTAGCGTCTCCTACAATGAGCAGTTCTTC.

The CDR3 region is CASSPGQGNGEQYF. In DNA, the CDR3 is TGTGCCAGCAGTCCGGGACAGGGAAACGGCGAGCAGTACTTC. V is TRBV6-5 and J is TRBJ2-7; 9 bases line up with TRBD1. Germline values: CDR1 MNHEY, CDR2 SVGAGI. The CDR3 length is 14 residues. The V gene end was trimmed by 5 bases and the J gene end by 6 bases; junction bases not matched to a gene: 8.

This clone was observed a single time. The rearrangement joins TRBV5-4 to TRBJ2-3; D might be TRBD1 (5 bases). The germline CDR1 and CDR2 sequences are SGHNT and YYREEE (reference sequence). V gave up 0 bases and J gave up 2 bases, with 7 bases separating them. CDR3 length: 14 residues. CDR3 protein: CASSLGQSTDTQYF. CDR3 bases: TGTGCCAGCAGCTTGGGACAGTCCACAGATACGCAGTATTTT.

The genes are TRBV4-1 and TRBJ1-4; no clear D. Germline values: CDR1 MGHRA, CDR2 YSYEKL. V lost 6 bases to trimming and J lost 0 bases, with 11 bases between them. This CDR3 is 15 amino acids long. The DNA for the CDR3 is TGCGCCAGCAGACTGACAATATCAACTAATGAAAAACTGTTTTTT. It yields the protein CASRLTISTNEKLFF.

The rearrangement links TRBV3-1 (or the pseudogene TRBV3-2) to TRBJ1-2; the match to TRBD1 covers 8 bases. CDR1 is LGHDT and CDR2 is YNNKEL in the germline V gene (reference sequence). This CDR3 is built from 15 residues. Unmatched junction bases numbered 9, after V lost 4 bases and J lost 5 bases. CDR3 DNA sequence: TGTGCCAGCAGCCCCGGGTGGGACAGGAGTTATGGCTACACCTTC. Translation gives CASSPGWDRSYGYTF.

The chain links TRBV11-3 to TRBJ2-1, with 10 bases identical to TRBD2. The CDR3 runs 15 residues. From germline, CDR1 is SGHNT and CDR2 YENEEA. Trimming at V came to 1 base and at J to 10 bases, leaving 7 bases not matched to a gene. CDR3 DNA sequence: TGTGCCAGCAGCTTAGGCAGCGGGAGGGAGACGGAGCAGTTCTTC. Residues: CASSLGSGRETEQFF.

Details on this clone: Additional DNA sequences in this sample encode the identical CDR3. The V gene is TRBV18, the J gene TRBJ1-6, with a possible D match to TRBD1 (5 bases). The V end was cut by 3 bases, the J end by 5 bases, with 8 bases between. Germline V CDR1 and CDR2: KGHSH, LQKENI. The CDR3 length is 14 residues. The CDR3 nucleotides are TGTGCCAGCTCACCGACAGCTGATAATTCACCCCTCCACTTT. Encoded protein: CASSPTADNSPLHF.

The rearrangement joins TRBV23-1 to TRBJ2-7, with 7 bases fitting TRBD2. TRBV23-1 belongs to the ORF category, with a function that is uncertain. The junction had 3 bases not matched to a gene; V was cut back by 0 bases and J by 4 bases. CDR3 length equals 14 residues. The CDR3: CASSQSAGRYEQYF. In DNA form, the CDR3 reads TGCGCCAGCAGTCAATCGGCCGGGAGGTACGAGCAGTACTTC.

This chain uses TRBV28 with TRBJ1-1; D not certain. The CDR3 loop spans 12 amino acids. Germline V gives CDR1 MDHEN, CDR2 SYDVKM. V was shortened by 6 bases and J by 2 bases, with 7 bases between the two germline ends. The CDR3 region is CASSPFNTEAFF. CDR3 sequence (DNA): TGTGCCAGCAGCCCCTTTAACACTGAAGCTTTCTTT.

This chain uses TRBV5-5 with TRBJ2-1; the match to TRBD2 covers 10 bases. Germline loops: CDR1 SGHKS, CDR2 YYEKEE (reference sequence). Trimming took 2 bases from V and 1 from J; bases not matched to a gene: 6. The CDR3 covers 17 residues. In DNA, the CDR3 is TGTGCCAGCAGCTTCACCCGGACTAGCGGATCCTACAATGAGCAGTTCTTC. Encoded protein: CASSFTRTSGSYNEQFF. The full variable domain, in which reference TRBV5-5 and TRBJ2-1 provide the parts outside the CDR3, is DAGVTQSPTHLIKTRGQQVTLRCSPISGHKSVSWYQQVLGQGPQFIFQYYEKEERGRGNFPDRFSARQFPNYSSELNVNALLLGDSALYLCASSFTRTSGSYNEQFFGPGTRLTVL.

The rearrangement uses TRBV28 and TRBJ1-1, with TRBD1 as a possible D gene (5 bases). In germline, CDR1 is MDHEN, CDR2 SYDVKM. This CDR3 is 14 amino acids long. Trimming took off 3 bases at V and 3 bases at J, with 11 bases between the two ends. CDR3 residues: CASSLGREDTEAFF. CDR3 nucleotides: TGTGCCAGCAGTTTGGGCAGGGAGGACACTGAAGCTTTCTTT.

V gene TRBV6-5 combines with J gene TRBJ1-5; possibly TRBD1 for D (5 bases). Germline lookup yields CDR1 MNHEY and CDR2 SVGAGI. The CDR3 contains 14 residues. Between the trimmed V and J ends, which lost 7 bases and 6 bases, there was a span of 16 bases. The CDR3 sequence is CASTAGGPSQPQHF. The CDR3 DNA follows: TGTGCCAGCACCGCGGGGGGACCAAGTCAGCCCCAGCATTTT.

The J gene is TRBJ2-5, the V gene TRBV6-5; 11 nucleotides agree with TRBD2. V was clipped by 6 bases and J by 4 bases; unmatched bases: 7. This CDR3 has 15 residues. The germline gives CDR1 MNHEY, CDR2 SVGAGI. The CDR3 nucleotides are TGTGCCAGCAGCCTTGTTGGACTAGCGGGAGAGACCCAGTACTTC. This translates into CASSLVGLAGETQYF.

The chain links TRBV11-2 to TRBJ2-7; D not resolved. From germline, CDR1 is SGHAT and CDR2 FQNNGV. This CDR3 contains 11 residues. Between the trimmed V and J ends, which lost 4 bases and 5 bases, there was a span of 6 bases. CDR3: CASSSADEQYF. The CDR3, as DNA: TGTGCCAGCAGCTCGGCGGACGAGCAGTACTTC.

The V gene is TRBV13, the J gene TRBJ2-3, with TRBD2 identical over 8 bases. The trim removed 5 bases at V and 2 bases at J, leaving 15 bases unmatched. CDR3 length: 18 residues. Looked up from germline, CDR1 is PRHDT and CDR2 is FYEKMQ (reference sequence). The CDR3 reads CASSAIHTGTRDTDTQYF. The CDR3 DNA reads as TGTGCCAGCAGCGCGATCCATACCGGGACTAGAGACACAGATACGCAGTATTTT.

This clone was seen just once. This chain joins TRBV9 and TRBJ1-2; 11 bases are shared with TRBD1. V gave up 3 bases and J gave up 8 bases; unmatched junction bases: 9. The CDR3 loop spans 15 amino acids. The germline CDR1 and CDR2 sequences are SGDLS and YYNGEE. CDR3 loop: CASSGPGQGVGGYTF. The CDR3 DNA follows: TGTGCCAGCAGCGGCCCGGGACAGGGGGTAGGAGGCTACACCTTC.

Only a few counts were recorded for this clone. The genes are TRBV7-2 and TRBJ2-3; D is ambiguous. The length of the CDR3 is 14 residues. Germline V gene data show CDR1 as SGHTA and CDR2 as FQGNSA. Trimming removed 4 bases at V and 0 bases at J, with 8 bases between. The CDR3 coding sequence is TGTGCCAGCAGCTCATACCTAAGCACAGATACGCAGTATTTT. It encodes CASSSYLSTDTQYF.

This chain uses TRBV9 with TRBJ1-3; D may be TRBD1 (5 bases). Looked up from germline, CDR1 is SGDLS and CDR2 is YYNGEE. V was pared by 0 bases and J by 0 bases, with 10 bases between. The CDR3 consists of 16 residues. The CDR3 coding sequence is TGTGCCAGCAGCGTAGGTCGGGGGGGCTCTGGAAACACCATATATTTT. The encoded protein is CASSVGRGGSGNTIYF.

The J gene is TRBJ1-2, the V gene TRBV20-1, with 7 bases matching TRBD1. Per the germline V gene, CDR1 is DFQATT and CDR2 is SNEGSKA (reference sequence). The CDR3 has 12 amino acids. Trimming at V came to 3 bases and at J to 8 bases, leaving 6 bases not matched to a gene. The CDR3 DNA follows: TGCAGTGCTAGTAGAGGGGGCATCGGCTACACCTTC. Protein product: CSASRGGIGYTF.

The rearrangement uses TRBV9 and TRBJ2-7, with 10 bases lining up with TRBD2. The CDR3 sequence is 14 residues long. CDR1 SGDLS and CDR2 YYNGEE come from the germline V gene. The ends lost 0 bases at V and 7 bases at J; junction bases unmatched: 4. For the CDR3, the DNA is TGTGCCAGCAGCGTAGCTACTAGCGGGATTGAGCAGTACTTC. Translating it yields CASSVATSGIEQYF.

The chain combines TRBV27 with TRBJ1-6; 8 bases are shared with TRBD1. The V gene's germline CDR1 is MNHEY and CDR2 SMNVEV (reference sequence). The CDR3 sequence is 15 residues long. With V trimmed by 2 bases and J by 9 bases, 6 bases remained unmatched. CDR3 loop: CASSLRQGRISPLHF. CDR3 DNA sequence: TGTGCCAGCAGTTTACGACAGGGGAGGATTTCACCCCTCCACTTT.

V gene TRBV2 combines with J gene TRBJ1-1, with 7 bases fitting TRBD1. This CDR3 contains 16 residues. CDR1 and CDR2 (germline): SNHLY, FYNNEI. The trim removed 7 bases at V and 0 bases at J, leaving 11 bases unmatched. The CDR3 reads CASTAGQDSVNTEAFF. The CDR3 region has the DNA TGTGCCAGCACCGCCGGACAGGACTCAGTGAACACTGAAGCTTTCTTT. Full variable domain (outside the CDR3, taken from reference TRBV2 and TRBJ1-1): EPEVTQTPSHQVTQMGQEVILRCVPISNHLYFYWYRQILGQKVEFLVSFYNNEISEKSEIFDDQFSVERPDGSNFTLKIRSTKLEDSAMYFCASTAGQDSVNTEAFFGQGTRLTVV.

V gene TRBV13 combines with J gene TRBJ1-1, with D hard to call. Germline V gene sequence: CDR1 PRHDT, CDR2 FYEKMQ (reference sequence). The CDR3 is 12 residues long. Trimming removed 7 bases from V and 1 base from J, with 7 bases in between. The CDR3 spells CASTGQNTEAFF. DNA for the CDR3: TGTGCCAGCACAGGCCAGAACACTGAAGCTTTCTTT. The full variable domain, completed using reference TRBV13 and TRBJ1-1, is AAGVIQSPRHLIKEKRETATLKCYPIPRHDTVYWYQQGPGQDPQFLISFYEKMQSDKGSIPDRFSAQQFSDYHSELNMSSLELGDSALYFCASTGQNTEAFFGQGTRLTVV.